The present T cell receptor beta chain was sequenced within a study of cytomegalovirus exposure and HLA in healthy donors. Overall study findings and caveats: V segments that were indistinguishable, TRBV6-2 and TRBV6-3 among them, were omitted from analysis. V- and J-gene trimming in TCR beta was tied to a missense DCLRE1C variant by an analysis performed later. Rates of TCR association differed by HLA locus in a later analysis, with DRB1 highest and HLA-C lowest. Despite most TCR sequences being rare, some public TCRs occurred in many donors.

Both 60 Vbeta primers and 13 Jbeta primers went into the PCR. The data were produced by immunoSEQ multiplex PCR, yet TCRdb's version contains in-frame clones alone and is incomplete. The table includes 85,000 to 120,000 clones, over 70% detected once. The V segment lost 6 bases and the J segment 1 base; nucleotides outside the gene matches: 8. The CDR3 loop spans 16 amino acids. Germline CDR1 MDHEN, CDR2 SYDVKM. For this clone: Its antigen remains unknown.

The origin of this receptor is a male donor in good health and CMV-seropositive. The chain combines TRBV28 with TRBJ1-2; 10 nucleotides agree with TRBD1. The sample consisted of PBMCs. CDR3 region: CASRLPGQGLNYGYTF. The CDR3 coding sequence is TGTGCCAGCAGACTTCCGGGACAGGGGCTTAACTATGGCTACACCTTC.